This TCR beta chain was recovered during a study of blood T cell repertoires in COVID-19. This table comes from immunoSEQ multiplex PCR, and its TCRdb copy is limited to in-frame clones, with some not included. This table holds more than 250,000 clones, roughly 80% found once. Per germline, CDR1 MNHNY and CDR2 SVGAGI (reference sequence). V was clipped by 7 bases and J by 2 bases; unmatched bases: 0. This CDR3 has 12 residues. Sequencing was done on a sample of PBMCs or T cells enriched from blood (not recorded which). The clonotype comes from a man aged 35-49 years who had been exposed to COVID-19. The chain has TRBV6-6 and TRBJ2-3; 7 nucleotides align to TRBD2. The CDR3 bases are TGTGCCAGCAAGCGGGACACAGATACGCAGTATTTT. Protein: CASKRDTDTQYF.